These T cell receptor beta chains were read from a single sample in a study of blood T cell repertoires in COVID-19. Data came from immunoSEQ multiplex PCR; TCRdb stores just in-frame clones and leaves some out. The sample includes 61,000 or so clones, 80% to 90% of them seen just once. Sequenced sample: peripheral blood. The receptors were gathered from a woman aged 80 or over with active COVID-19. Each CDR3 is given with its conserved first and last residue. D genes are given only for firm matches. Clone size appears in some rows only: once, few, many, or a class for an expanded clone.

TRBJ1-1,TRBV12-3/TRBV12-4,NA,few,TGTGCCAGCAGTTTTCTTTTTACTGAAGCTTTCTTT,CASSFLFTEAFF
TRBJ2-5,TRBV7-6,NA,NA,TGTGCCAGCAGCTTATCAGGAATCAGAGAGACCCAGTACTTC,CASSLSGIRETQYF
TRBJ1-1,TRBV5-1,NA,NA,TGCGCCAGCAGCTACACGACAGGCGGGACTGAAGCTTTCTTT,CASSYTTGGTEAFF
TRBJ1-1,TRBV28,TRBD1,NA,TGTGCCAGCACGGCAGGGGGGTTGAGGACTGAAGCTTTCTTT,CASTAGGLRTEAFF
TRBJ2-2,TRBV10-3,NA,NA,TGTGCCATCAGTGAGCCGAGCAGGGACACCGGGGAGCTGTTTTTT,CAISEPSRDTGELFF
TRBJ2-3,TRBV19,NA,few,TGTGCCAGTAGTACGACTCCTAGCACAGATACGCAGTATTTT,CASSTTPSTDTQYF
TRBJ2-3,TRBV5-4,TRBD1,NA,TGTGCCAGCAGCTGGGACAGAAACACAGATACGCAGTATTTT,CASSWDRNTDTQYF
TRBJ2-7,TRBV7-8,TRBD1,NA,TGTGCCAGCAGCGGAAGGGGGCCCGCCTACGAGCAGTACTTC,CASSGRGPAYEQYF
TRBJ2-7,TRBV5-1,TRBD2,NA,TGCGCCAGCACCGGTGGCGGGGGGCAATACGAGCAGTACTTC,CASTGGGGQYEQYF
TRBJ2-3,TRBV5-1,NA,NA,TGCGCCAGCAGCTTGTGGGGGGACACAGATACGCAGTATTTT,CASSLWGDTDTQYF
TRBJ1-2,TRBV4-3,NA,NA,TGCGCCAGCAGCCAAGAGGAGACAGGCACCCTCTATGGCTACACCTTC,CASSQEETGTLYGYTF
TRBJ1-1,TRBV2,TRBD1,NA,TGTGCCAGCGGACAGGATCATAACACTGAAGCTTTCTTT,CASGQDHNTEAFF
TRBJ1-6,TRBV6-5,NA,NA,TGTGCCAGCAGATCAATCGAGAGCGGGAATTCACCCCTCCACTTT,CASRSIESGNSPLHF
TRBJ2-3,TRBV5-4,TRBD1,once,TGTGCCAGCAGAACTGACAGGGGGACAGATACGCAGTATTTT,CASRTDRGTDTQYF